This entry features one TCR beta chain sequence. Its specificity is not known. CDR3 length: 14 residues. Germline V gene lookup returns CDR1 SGHRS and CDR2 YFSETQ. The V end was cut by 1 base, the J end by 5 bases, with 12 bases between. This sample is part of a study of T cell responses to AZD1222 COVID-19 vaccine. Points from the study as a whole: White British ancestry dominated among donors, who included more females, and clonal diversity was possibly underestimated. An increase in Spike-specific TCR breadth and depth was observed after two AZD1222 doses.

Method: immunoSEQ multiplex PCR; TCRdb's copy keeps in-frame clones and lacks some. Here the sample spans about 100,000 clones, roughly nine tenths being singletons. This receptor was obtained from an adult who received the AZD1222 COVID-19 vaccine. The chain links TRBV5-1 to TRBJ1-2, with D possibly TRBD1 on 5 matching bases. The sample in question was peripheral blood, obtained 28 days after the second AZD1222 dose. The CDR3 nucleotides read TGCGCCAGCAGCTTGACGGGGGAAGAATATGGCTACACCTTC. It encodes CASSLTGEEYGYTF.